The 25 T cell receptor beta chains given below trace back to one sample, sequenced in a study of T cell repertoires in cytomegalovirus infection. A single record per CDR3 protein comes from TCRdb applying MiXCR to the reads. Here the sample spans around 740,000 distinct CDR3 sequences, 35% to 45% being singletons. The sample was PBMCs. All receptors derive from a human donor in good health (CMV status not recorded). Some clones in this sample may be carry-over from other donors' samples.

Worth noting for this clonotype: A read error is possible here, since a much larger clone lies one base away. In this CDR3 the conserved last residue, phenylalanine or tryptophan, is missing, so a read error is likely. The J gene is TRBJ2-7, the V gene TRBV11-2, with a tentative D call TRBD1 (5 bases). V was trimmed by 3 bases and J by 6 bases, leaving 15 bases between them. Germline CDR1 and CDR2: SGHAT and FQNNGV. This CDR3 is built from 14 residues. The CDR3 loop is CASSFAGAPREQYL. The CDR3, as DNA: TGTGCCAGCAGCTTCGCTGGGGCCCCGCGCGAGCAGTACTTA.

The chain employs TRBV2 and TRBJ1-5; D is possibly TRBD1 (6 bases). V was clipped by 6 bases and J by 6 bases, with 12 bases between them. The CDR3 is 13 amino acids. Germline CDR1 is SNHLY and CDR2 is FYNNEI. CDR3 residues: CASRRDTGQPQHF. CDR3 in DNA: TGTGCCAGCAGAAGGGACACGGGTCAGCCCCAGCATTTT.

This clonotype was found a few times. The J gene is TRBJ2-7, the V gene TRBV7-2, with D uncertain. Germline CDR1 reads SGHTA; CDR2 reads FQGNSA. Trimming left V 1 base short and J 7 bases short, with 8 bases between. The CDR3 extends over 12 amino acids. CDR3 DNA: TGTGCCAGCAGCTTAGGAGGCACGGAGCAGTACTTC. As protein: CASSLGGTEQYF.

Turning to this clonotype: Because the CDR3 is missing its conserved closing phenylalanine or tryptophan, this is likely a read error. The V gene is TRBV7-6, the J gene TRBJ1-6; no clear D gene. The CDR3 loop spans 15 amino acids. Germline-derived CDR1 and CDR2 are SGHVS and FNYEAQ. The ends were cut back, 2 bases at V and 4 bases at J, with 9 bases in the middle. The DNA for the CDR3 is TGTGCCAGCAGCTTAAAGACGGATTATAATTCACCCCTCCACTTA. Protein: CASSLKTDYNSPLHL.

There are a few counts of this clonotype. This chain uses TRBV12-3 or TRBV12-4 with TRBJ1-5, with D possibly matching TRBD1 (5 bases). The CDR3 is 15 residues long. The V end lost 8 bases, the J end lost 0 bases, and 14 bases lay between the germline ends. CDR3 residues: CASGRGGGSNQPQHF. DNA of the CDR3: TGTGCCAGCGGGCGAGGCGGGGGTAGCAATCAGCCCCAGCATTTT.

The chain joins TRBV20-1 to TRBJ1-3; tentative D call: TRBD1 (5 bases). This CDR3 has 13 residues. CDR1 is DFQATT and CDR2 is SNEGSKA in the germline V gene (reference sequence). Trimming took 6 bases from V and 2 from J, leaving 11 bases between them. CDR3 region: CSAGEYPGNTIYF. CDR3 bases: TGCAGTGCAGGGGAATACCCTGGAAACACCATATATTTT.

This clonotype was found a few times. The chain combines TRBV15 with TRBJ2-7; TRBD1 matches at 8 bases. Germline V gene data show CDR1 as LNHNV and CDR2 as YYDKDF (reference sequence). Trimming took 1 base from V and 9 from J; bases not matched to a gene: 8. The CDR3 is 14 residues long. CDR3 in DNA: TGTGCCACCAGCAGAGCAGGGGGCGCAGGCGCGCAGTACTTC. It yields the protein CATSRAGGAGAQYF.

Here the CDR3 reads CASSITPSGGSSPLHF. The CDR3 coding sequence is TGTGCCAGTAGTATAACCCCTTCAGGGGGCAGTTCACCCCTCCACTTT. J is TRBJ1-6 and V is TRBV19, with 8 positions matching TRBD1. The CDR3 length is 16 residues. CDR1 and CDR2 (germline): LNHDA, SQIVND (reference sequence). V dropped 2 bases and J dropped 9; count of bases not matched to a gene: 9.

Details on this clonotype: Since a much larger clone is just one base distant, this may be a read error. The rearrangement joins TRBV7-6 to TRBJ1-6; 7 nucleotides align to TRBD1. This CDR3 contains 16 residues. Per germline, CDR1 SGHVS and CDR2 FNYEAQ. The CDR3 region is CASRLVSDRAGSPLHF. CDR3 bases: TGTGCCAGCCGCTTAGTAAGCGACAGGGCAGGATCACCCCTCCACTTT.

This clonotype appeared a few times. The CDR3 DNA reads TGTGCCAGCAGTTATCTGCCAGGGGGCGAAGGCACCGGGGAGCTGTTTTTT. Its protein is CASSYLPGGEGTGELFF. The gene calls are TRBV6-5 and TRBJ2-2; 8 positions match TRBD1. This CDR3 comprises 17 residues. Germline V gene lookup returns CDR1 MNHEY and CDR2 SVGAGI. V lost 3 bases and J lost 4; bases outside the gene matches: 10.

This CDR3 is CASSLGTTDTGELFF. The CDR3 DNA sequence: TGTGCCAGCAGCTTAGGGACAACCGACACCGGGGAGCTGTTTTTT. The chain links TRBV11-2 to TRBJ2-2, with a possible D match to TRBD1 (5 bases). The CDR3 runs to 15 residues. Germline V lookup: CDR1 SGHAT, CDR2 FQNNGV. V lost 1 base, J lost 3 bases, and 9 bases lay in between. Complete variable domain (other parts from reference TRBV11-2 and TRBJ2-2): EAGVAQSPRYKIIEKRQSVAFWCNPISGHATLYWYQQILGQGPKLLIQFQNNGVVDDSQLPKDRFSAERLKGVDSTLKIQPAKLEDSAVYLCASSLGTTDTGELFFGEGSRLTVL.

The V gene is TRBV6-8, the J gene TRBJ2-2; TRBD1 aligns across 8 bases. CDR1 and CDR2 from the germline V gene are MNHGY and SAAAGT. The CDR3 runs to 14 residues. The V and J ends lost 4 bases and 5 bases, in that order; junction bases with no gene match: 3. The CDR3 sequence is CASSSYRGTGELFF. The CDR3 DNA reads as TGTGCCAGCAGTTCTTACAGGGGGACCGGGGAGCTGTTTTTT.

The DNA of the CDR3 is TGTGCCAGCAGCCAAGAAATCATATCCCCCTCTGGGGAGCTGTTTTTT. Translated, it gives CASSQEIISPSGELFF. The rearrangement uses TRBV3-1 and TRBJ2-2, with unresolved D. Germline CDR1 LGHDT, CDR2 YNNKEL (reference sequence). This CDR3 is built from 16 residues. V shed 0 bases and J shed 8 bases, with 16 bases lying between them.

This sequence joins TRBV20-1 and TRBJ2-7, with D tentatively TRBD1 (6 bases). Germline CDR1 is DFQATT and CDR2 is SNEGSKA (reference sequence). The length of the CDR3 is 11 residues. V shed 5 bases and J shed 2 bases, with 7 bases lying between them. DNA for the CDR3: TGCAGTGCTCCAGGGGCCTACGAGCAGTACTTC. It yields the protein CSAPGAYEQYF.

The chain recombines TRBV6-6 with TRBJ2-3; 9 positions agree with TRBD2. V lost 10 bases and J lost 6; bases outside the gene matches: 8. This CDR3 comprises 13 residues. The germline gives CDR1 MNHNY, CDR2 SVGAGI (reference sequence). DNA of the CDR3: TGTGCCACCCGGACTAGCGCTGGGGATACGCAGTATTTT. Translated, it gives CATRTSAGDTQYF.

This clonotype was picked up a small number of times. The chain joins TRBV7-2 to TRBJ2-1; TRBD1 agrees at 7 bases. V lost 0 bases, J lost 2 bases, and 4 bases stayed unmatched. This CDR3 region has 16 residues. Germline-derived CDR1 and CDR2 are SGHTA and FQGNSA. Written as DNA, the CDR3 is TGTGCCAGCAGCTTAGCCAGCAGGGGGACCTACAATGAGCAGTTCTTC. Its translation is CASSLASRGTYNEQFF.

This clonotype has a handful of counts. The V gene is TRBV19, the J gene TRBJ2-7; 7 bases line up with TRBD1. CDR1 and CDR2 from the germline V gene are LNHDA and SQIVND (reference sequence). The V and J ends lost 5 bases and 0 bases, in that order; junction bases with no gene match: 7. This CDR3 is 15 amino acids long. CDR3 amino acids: CASSEDRRRSYEQYF. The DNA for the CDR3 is TGTGCCAGTAGTGAGGACAGGCGCCGCTCCTACGAGCAGTACTTC.

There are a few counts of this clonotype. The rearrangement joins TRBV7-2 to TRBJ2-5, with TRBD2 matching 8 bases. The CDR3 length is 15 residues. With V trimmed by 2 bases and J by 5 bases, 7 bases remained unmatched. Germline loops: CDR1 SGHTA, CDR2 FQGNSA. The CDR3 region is CASSLRGGLRETQYF. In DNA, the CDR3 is TGTGCCAGCAGCTTACGGGGGGGACTTCGGGAGACCCAGTACTTC.

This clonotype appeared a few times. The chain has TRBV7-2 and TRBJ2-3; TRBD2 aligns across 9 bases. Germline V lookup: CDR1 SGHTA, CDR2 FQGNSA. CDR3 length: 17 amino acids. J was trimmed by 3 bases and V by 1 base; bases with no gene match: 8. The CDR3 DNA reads TGTGCCAGCAGCTTAGTGGGGCGGGAGGGCCGGACAGATACGCAGTATTTT. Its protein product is CASSLVGREGRTDTQYF.

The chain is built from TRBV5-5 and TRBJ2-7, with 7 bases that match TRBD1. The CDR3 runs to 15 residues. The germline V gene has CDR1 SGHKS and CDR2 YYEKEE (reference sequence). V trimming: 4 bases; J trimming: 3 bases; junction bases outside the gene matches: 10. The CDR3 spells CASSDTPRTGYEQYF. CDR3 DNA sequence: TGTGCCAGCAGCGACACACCCAGGACAGGCTACGAGCAGTACTTC.

The CDR3 loop is CASSFRGTVHEQYF. The CDR3 DNA is TGTGCCAGCAGCTTTCGGGGCACCGTACACGAGCAGTACTTC. The chain links TRBV5-5 to TRBJ2-7; the D gene could be TRBD1 or TRBD2 (5 bases each). Germline lookup yields CDR1 SGHKS and CDR2 YYEKEE (reference sequence). CDR3 size: 14 residues. V lost 2 bases to trimming and J lost 5 bases, with 14 bases between them. The variable domain in full, completed from reference TRBV5-5 and TRBJ2-7, reads DAGVTQSPTHLIKTRGQQVTLRCSPISGHKSVSWYQQVLGQGPQFIFQYYEKEERGRGNFPDRFSARQFPNYSSELNVNALLLGDSALYLCASSFRGTVHEQYFGPGTRLTVT.

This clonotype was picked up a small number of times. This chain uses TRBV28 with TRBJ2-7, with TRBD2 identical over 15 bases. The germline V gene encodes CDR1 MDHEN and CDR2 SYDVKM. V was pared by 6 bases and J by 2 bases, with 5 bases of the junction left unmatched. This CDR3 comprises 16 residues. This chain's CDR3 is CASSLGTSGGPYEQYF. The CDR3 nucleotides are TGTGCCAGCAGCCTCGGGACTAGCGGGGGGCCCTACGAGCAGTACTTC.

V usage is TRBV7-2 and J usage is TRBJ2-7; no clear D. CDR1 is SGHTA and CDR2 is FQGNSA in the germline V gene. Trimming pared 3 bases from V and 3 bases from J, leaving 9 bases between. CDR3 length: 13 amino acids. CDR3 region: CASSFGNFYEQYF. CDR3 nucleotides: TGTGCCAGCAGCTTTGGGAATTTCTACGAGCAGTACTTC.

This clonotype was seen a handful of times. The chain's CDR3 is CASSITGTYNEQFF. CDR3 bases: TGTGCCAGCAGCATCACCGGGACTTACAATGAGCAGTTCTTC. This chain uses TRBV2 with TRBJ2-1, with D possibly being TRBD2 (6 bases). Trimming pared 6 bases from V and 4 bases from J, leaving 13 bases between. The CDR3 covers 14 residues. Germline assignment: CDR1 SNHLY and CDR2 FYNNEI.

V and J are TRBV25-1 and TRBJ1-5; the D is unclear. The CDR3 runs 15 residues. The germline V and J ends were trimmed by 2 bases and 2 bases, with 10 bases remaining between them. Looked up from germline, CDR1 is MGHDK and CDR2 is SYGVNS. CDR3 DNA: TGTGCCAGCAGTGAAGGCAAATTGGGCAATCAGCCCCAGCATTTT. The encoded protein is CASSEGKLGNQPQHF.